This T cell receptor beta chain was recorded in a study of PD-1 blockade in classical Hodgkin lymphoma. Exposure to brentuximab vedotin varied, and each patient had relapsed following autologous stem cell transplantation. CDR3 length equals 13 residues. V gave up 4 bases and J gave up 5 bases, with 12 bases separating them. Germline CDR1 is SGHDT and CDR2 is YYEEEE. TCRdb's copy holds only in-frame clones and misses some; the assay was immunoSEQ multiplex PCR. The table has almost 85,000 clones, 75% to 90% seen once. The receptor's source is a human donor with classical Hodgkin lymphoma. The specimen was peripheral blood mononuclear cells (PBMCs), collected at baseline. The chain carries TRBV5-6 and TRBJ1-2, with TRBD1 as a possible D gene (5 bases). This CDR3 is CASSLGTGYGYTF. In DNA, the CDR3 is TGTGCCAGCAGCCTAGGGACTGGTTATGGCTACACCTTC.